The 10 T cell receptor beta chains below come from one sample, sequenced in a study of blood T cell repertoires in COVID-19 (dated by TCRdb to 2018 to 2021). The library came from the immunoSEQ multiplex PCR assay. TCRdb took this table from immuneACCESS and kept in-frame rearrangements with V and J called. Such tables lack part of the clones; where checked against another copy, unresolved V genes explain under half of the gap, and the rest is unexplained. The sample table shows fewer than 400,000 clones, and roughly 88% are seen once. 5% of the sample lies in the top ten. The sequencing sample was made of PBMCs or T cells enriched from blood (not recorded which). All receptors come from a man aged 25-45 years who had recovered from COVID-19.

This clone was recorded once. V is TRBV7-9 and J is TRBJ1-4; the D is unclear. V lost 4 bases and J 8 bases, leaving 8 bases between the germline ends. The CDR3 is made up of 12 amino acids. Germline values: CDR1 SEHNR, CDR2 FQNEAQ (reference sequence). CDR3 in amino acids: CASSSSYEKLFF. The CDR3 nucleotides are TGTGCCAGCAGCTCGAGTTACGAAAAACTGTTTTTT.

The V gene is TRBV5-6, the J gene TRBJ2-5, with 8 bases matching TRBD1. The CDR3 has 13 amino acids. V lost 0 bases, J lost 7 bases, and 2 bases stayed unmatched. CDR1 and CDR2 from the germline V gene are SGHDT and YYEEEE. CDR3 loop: CASSLEQGATQYF. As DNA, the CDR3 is TGTGCCAGCAGCTTGGAGCAGGGGGCGACCCAGTACTTC.

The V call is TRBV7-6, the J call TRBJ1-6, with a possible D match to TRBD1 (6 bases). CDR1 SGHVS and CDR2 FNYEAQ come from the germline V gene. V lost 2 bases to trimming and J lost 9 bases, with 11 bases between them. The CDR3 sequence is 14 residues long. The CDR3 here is CASSLNRVGSPLHF. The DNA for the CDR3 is TGTGCCAGCAGCTTAAACAGGGTGGGTTCACCCCTCCACTTT.

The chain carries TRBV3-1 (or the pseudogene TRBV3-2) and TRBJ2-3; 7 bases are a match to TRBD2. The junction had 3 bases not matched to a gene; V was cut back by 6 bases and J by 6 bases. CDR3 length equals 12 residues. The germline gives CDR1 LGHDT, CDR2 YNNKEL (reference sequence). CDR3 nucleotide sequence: TGTGCCAGCAGTAAAGCGGGGGATACGCAGTATTTT. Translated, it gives CASSKAGDTQYF.

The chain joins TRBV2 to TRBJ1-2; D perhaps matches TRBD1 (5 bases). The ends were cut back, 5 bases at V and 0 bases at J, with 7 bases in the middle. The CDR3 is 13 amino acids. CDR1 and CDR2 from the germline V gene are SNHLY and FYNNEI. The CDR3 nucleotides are TGTGCCAGCAGTTGGGGCCCTAACTATGGCTACACCTTC. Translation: CASSWGPNYGYTF.

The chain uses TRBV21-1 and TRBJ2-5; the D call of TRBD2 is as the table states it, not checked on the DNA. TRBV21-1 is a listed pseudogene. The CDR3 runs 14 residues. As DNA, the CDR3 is TGTGCCAGCAGCAAGATCGGGGGGCGAGAGACCCAGTACTTC. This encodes CASSKIGGRETQYF.

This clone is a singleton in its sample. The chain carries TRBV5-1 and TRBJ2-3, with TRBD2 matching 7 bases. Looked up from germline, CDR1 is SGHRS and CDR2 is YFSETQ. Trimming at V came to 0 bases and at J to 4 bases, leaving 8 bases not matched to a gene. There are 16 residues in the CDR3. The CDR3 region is CASSLAPSSGADTQYF. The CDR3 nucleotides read TGCGCCAGCAGCTTGGCTCCATCGAGCGGGGCAGATACGCAGTATTTT. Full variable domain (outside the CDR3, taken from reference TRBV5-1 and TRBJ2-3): KAGVTQTPRYLIKTRGQQVTLSCSPISGHRSVSWYQQTPGQGLQFLFEYFSETQRNKGNFPGRFSGRQFSNSRSEMNVSTLELGDSALYLCASSLAPSSGADTQYFGPGTRLTVL.

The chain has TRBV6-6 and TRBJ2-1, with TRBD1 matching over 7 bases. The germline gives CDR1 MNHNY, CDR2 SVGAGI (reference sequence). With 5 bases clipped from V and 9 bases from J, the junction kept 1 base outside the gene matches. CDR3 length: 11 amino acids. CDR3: CASSTGAEQFF. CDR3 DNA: TGTGCCAGCAGTACAGGGGCTGAGCAGTTCTTC.

Here the CDR3 reads CASSLRDSRNQPQHF. The CDR3 nucleotides are TGCGCCAGCAGCCTTAGGGACAGTCGGAATCAGCCCCAGCATTTT. V gene TRBV4-1 combines with J gene TRBJ1-5; 7 positions agree with TRBD1. CDR3 length equals 15 residues. Trimming at V came to 4 bases and at J to 4 bases, leaving 7 bases not matched to a gene. The germline CDR1 and CDR2 sequences are MGHRA and YSYEKL.

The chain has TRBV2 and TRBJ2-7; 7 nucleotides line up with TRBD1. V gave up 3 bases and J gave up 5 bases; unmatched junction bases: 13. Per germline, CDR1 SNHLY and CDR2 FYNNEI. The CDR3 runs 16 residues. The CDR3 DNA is TGTGCCAGCAGTGAGGTTAGGGGGCGAGTAACCCACGAGCAGTACTTC. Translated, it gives CASSEVRGRVTHEQYF.